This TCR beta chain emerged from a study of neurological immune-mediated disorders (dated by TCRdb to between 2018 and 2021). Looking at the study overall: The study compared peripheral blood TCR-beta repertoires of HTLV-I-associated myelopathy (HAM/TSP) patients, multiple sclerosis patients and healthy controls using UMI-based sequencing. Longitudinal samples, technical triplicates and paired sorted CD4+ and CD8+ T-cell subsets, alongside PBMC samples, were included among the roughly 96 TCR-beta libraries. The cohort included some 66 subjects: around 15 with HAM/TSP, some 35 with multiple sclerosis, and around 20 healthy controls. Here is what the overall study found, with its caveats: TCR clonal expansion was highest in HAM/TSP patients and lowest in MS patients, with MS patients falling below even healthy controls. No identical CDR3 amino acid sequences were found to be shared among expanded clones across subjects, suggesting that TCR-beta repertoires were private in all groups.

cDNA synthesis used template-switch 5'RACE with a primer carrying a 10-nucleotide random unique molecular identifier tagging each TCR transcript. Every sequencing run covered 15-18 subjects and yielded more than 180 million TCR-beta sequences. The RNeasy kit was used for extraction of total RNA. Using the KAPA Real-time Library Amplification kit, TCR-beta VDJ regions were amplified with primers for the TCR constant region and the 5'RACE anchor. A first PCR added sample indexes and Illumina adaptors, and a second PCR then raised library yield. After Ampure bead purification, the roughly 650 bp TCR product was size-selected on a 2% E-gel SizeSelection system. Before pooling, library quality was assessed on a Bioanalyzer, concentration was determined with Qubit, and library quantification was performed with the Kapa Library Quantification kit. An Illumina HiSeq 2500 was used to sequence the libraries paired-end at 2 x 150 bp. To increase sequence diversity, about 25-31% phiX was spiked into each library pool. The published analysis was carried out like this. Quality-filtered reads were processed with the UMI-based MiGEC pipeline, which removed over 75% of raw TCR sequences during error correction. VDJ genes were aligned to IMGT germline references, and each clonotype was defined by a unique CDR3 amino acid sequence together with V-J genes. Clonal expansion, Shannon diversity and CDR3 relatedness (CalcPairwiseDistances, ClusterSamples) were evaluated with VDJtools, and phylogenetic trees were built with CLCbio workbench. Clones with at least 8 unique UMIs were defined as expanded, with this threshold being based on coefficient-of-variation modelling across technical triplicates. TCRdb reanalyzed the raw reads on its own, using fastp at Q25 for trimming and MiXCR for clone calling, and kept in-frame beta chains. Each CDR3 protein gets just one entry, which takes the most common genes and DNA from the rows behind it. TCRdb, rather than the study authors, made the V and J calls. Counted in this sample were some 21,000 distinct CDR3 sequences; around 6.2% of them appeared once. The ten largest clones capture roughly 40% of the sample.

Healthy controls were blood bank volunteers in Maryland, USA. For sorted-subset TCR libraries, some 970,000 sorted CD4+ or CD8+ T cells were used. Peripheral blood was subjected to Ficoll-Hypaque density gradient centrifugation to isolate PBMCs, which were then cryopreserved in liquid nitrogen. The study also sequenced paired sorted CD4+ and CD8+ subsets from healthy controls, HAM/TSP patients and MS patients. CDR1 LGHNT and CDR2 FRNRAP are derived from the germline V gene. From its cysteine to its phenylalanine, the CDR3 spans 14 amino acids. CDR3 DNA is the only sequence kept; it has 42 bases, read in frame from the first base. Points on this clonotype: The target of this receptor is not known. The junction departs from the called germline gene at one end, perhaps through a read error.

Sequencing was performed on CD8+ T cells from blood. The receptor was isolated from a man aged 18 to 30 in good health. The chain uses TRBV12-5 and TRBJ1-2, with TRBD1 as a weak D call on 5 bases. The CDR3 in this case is CASSPGGGGYAYTF. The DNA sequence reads TGTGCTAGCAGCCCCGGGGGGGGTGGGTATGCCTACACCTTC.